The 18 T cell receptor beta chains reported below all come from one sample, sequenced in a study of T and B cells in COVID-19 patients. Multiplex PCR with BIOMED2 TRB-A/B primer pools amplified TRB rearrangements. Each CDR3 protein gets one entry after TCRdb re-called the multiplex PCR reads with MiXCR. The data contain thousands of distinct CDR3 sequences, 25% to 30% of them seen just once; the ten biggest clones take up under 30%. Each TRB amplification used about 230-550 ng of genomic DNA from blood. Sequencing used blood. These receptors came from a human donor who had recovered from COVID-19.

CDR3 sequence (DNA): TGTGCCAGTAGTATCCGGAGTACCGGGGATGAGCAGTTCTTC. It codes for CASSIRSTGDEQFF. This chain links TRBV19 with TRBJ2-1; D might be TRBD2 (5 bases). The germline gives CDR1 LNHDA, CDR2 SQIVND (reference sequence). CDR3 length: 14 amino acids. V lost 3 bases and J 8 bases, leaving 14 bases between the germline ends.

This clonotype was observed a handful of times. V usage is TRBV7-9 and J usage is TRBJ1-2, with D possibly TRBD1 on 6 matching bases. Germline V CDR1 and CDR2: SEHNR, FQNEAQ (reference sequence). This CDR3 is 14 amino acids long. The germline V and J ends were trimmed by 5 bases and 2 bases, with 12 bases remaining between them. In DNA, the CDR3 is TGTGCCAGCAGCCCTAGGACAGCAAACTATGGCTACACCTTC. Translated: CASSPRTANYGYTF.

This clonotype was counted only a few times. The chain has TRBV6-5 and TRBJ2-5; 8 bases are a match to TRBD2. The germline CDR1 and CDR2 sequences are MNHEY and SVGAGI. J lost 0 bases, V lost 6 bases, and 12 bases had no gene match. The CDR3 spans 17 residues. This CDR3 reads CASSAISGDLYQETQYF. The CDR3 DNA sequence: TGTGCCAGCAGCGCTATTAGCGGGGATCTCTACCAAGAGACCCAGTACTTC.

The sample holds a few counts of this clonotype. V is TRBV10-3 and J is TRBJ1-2, with TRBD1 as a possible D gene (5 bases). Germline-derived CDR1 and CDR2 are ENHRY and SYGVKD. CDR3 size: 13 residues. Trimming left V 9 bases short and J 8 bases short, with 19 bases between. CDR3: CAIQGDPTGGYTF. CDR3 DNA sequence: TGTGCCATACAAGGGGACCCAACGGGGGGCTACACCTTC.

The V and J genes are TRBV6-1 and TRBJ2-5; D uncertain. The ends were cut back, 5 bases at V and 5 bases at J, with 15 bases in the middle. Germline V gene data show CDR1 as MNHNS and CDR2 as SASEGT. The CDR3 length is 14 residues. The CDR3 DNA sequence: TGTGCCAGCAGTTACGGGTCAGGAGTGGAGACCCAGTACTTC. Its translation: CASSYGSGVETQYF.

The chain has TRBV6-1 and TRBJ1-2; perhaps TRBD1 as D (6 bases). Germline V gene data show CDR1 as MNHNS and CDR2 as SASEGT. V lost 2 bases and J lost 4, with 11 bases in between. The length of the CDR3 is 14 residues. The CDR3 loop reads CASSELGGGYGYTF. The CDR3 nucleotides read TGTGCCAGCAGTGAATTGGGGGGCGGCTATGGCTACACCTTC.

A few counts support this clonotype. The chain is built from TRBV6-5 and TRBJ1-2; possibly TRBD1 for D (6 bases). CDR3 length equals 12 residues. Germline V CDR1 and CDR2: MNHEY, SVGAGI. Trimming removed 8 bases from V and 8 bases from J, with 15 bases in between. The CDR3 DNA reads as TGTGCCAGCTCTAGGGGGGGAGACGGCTACACCTTC. Its translation is CASSRGGDGYTF.

This sequence joins TRBV5-4 and TRBJ1-2; 7 bases are shared with TRBD1. Per germline, CDR1 SGHNT and CDR2 YYREEE (reference sequence). Trimming at V came to 0 bases and at J to 8 bases, leaving 7 bases not matched to a gene. The CDR3 spans 14 residues. Here the CDR3 reads CASSLGGGPQGYTF. CDR3 nucleotides: TGTGCCAGCAGCTTGGGAGGGGGCCCGCAGGGCTACACCTTC.

This clonotype was counted ten times or more. The chain joins TRBV6-1 to TRBJ2-5, with D perhaps matching TRBD1 or TRBD2 (6 bases each). The V gene's germline CDR1 is MNHNS and CDR2 SASEGT. This CDR3 comprises 16 residues. Trimming pared 2 bases from V and 2 bases from J, leaving 15 bases between. The CDR3 DNA sequence: TGTGCCAGCAGTGAACTGGGTGGGGGGCCTCAAGAGACCCAGTACTTC. Translation: CASSELGGGPQETQYF.

The chain couples TRBV29-1 to TRBJ2-7, with 8 bases identical to TRBD1. J was trimmed by 2 bases and V by 5 bases; bases with no gene match: 11. The CDR3 extends over 15 amino acids. Germline CDR1 reads SQVTM; CDR2 reads ANQGSEA. The CDR3 loop is CSVLPRGRGPYEQYF. CDR3 nucleotides: TGCAGCGTTCTCCCCCGGGGCAGGGGGCCCTACGAGCAGTACTTC.

The V and J genes are TRBV11-1 and TRBJ1-1, with 7 bases lining up with TRBD1. Germline V gene data show CDR1 as SGHAT and CDR2 as FQDESV (reference sequence). The CDR3 has 14 amino acids. The trim removed 4 bases at V and 3 bases at J, leaving 5 bases unmatched. The CDR3 DNA follows: TGTGCCAGCAGCTCTAGACAGGGCCACACTGAAGCTTTCTTT. Amino acid sequence: CASSSRQGHTEAFF.

By share, this clonotype ranks as medium-sized. J is TRBJ1-2 and V is TRBV29-1, with 8 bases that match TRBD1. With 7 bases clipped from V and 14 bases from J, the junction kept 12 bases outside the gene matches. Germline CDR1 and CDR2: SQVTM and ANQGSEA. CDR3 length: 11 amino acids. CDR3 DNA: TGCAGCGCGGGACAGGTGGAGGTGAGGACCTTC. This gives the protein CSAGQVEVRTF.

There are a few counts of this clonotype. This chain joins TRBV7-2 and TRBJ1-1; D unresolved. The CDR3 totals 15 residues. Germline-derived CDR1 and CDR2 are SGHTA and FQGNSA. V was trimmed by 2 bases and J by 4 bases, leaving 14 bases between them. This CDR3 reads CASSLSWSAGTEAFF. Written as DNA, the CDR3 is TGTGCCAGCAGCTTATCTTGGTCGGCGGGCACTGAAGCTTTCTTT.

The V gene is TRBV29-1, the J gene TRBJ2-3, with 10 bases matching TRBD1. V was clipped by 5 bases and J by 1 base; unmatched bases: 6. CDR3 length: 15 amino acids. In germline, CDR1 is SQVTM, CDR2 ANQGSEA. CDR3 loop: CSVRAGTGGTDTQYF. CDR3 coding DNA: TGCAGCGTTAGAGCCGGGACAGGGGGCACAGATACGCAGTATTTT.

This clonotype was observed a few times. The chain recombines TRBV20-1 with TRBJ2-3; D is unresolved. The CDR3 totals 10 residues. V was shortened by 4 bases and J by 6 bases, with 5 bases between the two germline ends. Germline V gives CDR1 DFQATT, CDR2 SNEGSKA (reference sequence). This CDR3 reads CSATEDTQYF. DNA for the CDR3: TGCAGTGCTACCGAGGATACGCAGTATTTT.

The chain carries TRBV6-1 and TRBJ2-7, with TRBD1 as a possible D gene (5 bases). Germline V gives CDR1 MNHNS, CDR2 SASEGT. Trimming pared 0 bases from V and 4 bases from J, leaving 13 bases between. The CDR3 has 15 residues. Written as DNA, the CDR3 is TGTGCCAGCAGTGAAGCGCAACAGGCTCGGTACGAGCAGTACTTC. Translated, it gives CASSEAQQARYEQYF.

A few counts support this clonotype. The chain recombines TRBV5-6 with TRBJ2-1; D remains unclear. The germline V and J ends were trimmed by 1 base and 4 bases, with 9 bases remaining between them. Germline V gene sequence: CDR1 SGHDT, CDR2 YYEEEE. CDR3 size: 14 residues. CDR3 residues: CASSLRRRYNEQFF. The CDR3 DNA follows: TGTGCCAGCAGCTTGCGGCGGAGATACAATGAGCAGTTCTTC.

This clonotype is deemed medium-sized. The gene calls are TRBV27 and TRBJ2-2, with D maybe TRBD1 (6 bases). CDR1 is MNHEY and CDR2 is SMNVEV in the germline V gene (reference sequence). The CDR3 is 15 amino acids. Trimming pared 5 bases from V and 3 bases from J, leaving 13 bases between. The CDR3 loop is CASSTQGRHTGELFF. The CDR3 coding sequence is TGTGCCAGCAGTACACAGGGCCGACACACCGGGGAGCTGTTTTTT.